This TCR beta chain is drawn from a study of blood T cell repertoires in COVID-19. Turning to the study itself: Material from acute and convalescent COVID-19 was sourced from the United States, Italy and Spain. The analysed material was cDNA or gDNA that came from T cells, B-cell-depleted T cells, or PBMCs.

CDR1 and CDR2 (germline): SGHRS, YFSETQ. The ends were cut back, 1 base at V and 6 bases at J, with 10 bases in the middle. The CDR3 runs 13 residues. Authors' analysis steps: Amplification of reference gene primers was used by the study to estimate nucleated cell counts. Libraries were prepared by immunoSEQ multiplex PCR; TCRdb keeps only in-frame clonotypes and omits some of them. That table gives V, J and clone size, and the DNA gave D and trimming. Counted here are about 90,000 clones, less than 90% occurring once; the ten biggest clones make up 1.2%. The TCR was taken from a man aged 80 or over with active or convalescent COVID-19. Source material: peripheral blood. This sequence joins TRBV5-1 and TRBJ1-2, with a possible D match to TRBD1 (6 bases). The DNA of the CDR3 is TGCGCCAGCAGCTTGCGTACAGGGCATGGCTACACCTTC. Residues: CASSLRTGHGYTF.